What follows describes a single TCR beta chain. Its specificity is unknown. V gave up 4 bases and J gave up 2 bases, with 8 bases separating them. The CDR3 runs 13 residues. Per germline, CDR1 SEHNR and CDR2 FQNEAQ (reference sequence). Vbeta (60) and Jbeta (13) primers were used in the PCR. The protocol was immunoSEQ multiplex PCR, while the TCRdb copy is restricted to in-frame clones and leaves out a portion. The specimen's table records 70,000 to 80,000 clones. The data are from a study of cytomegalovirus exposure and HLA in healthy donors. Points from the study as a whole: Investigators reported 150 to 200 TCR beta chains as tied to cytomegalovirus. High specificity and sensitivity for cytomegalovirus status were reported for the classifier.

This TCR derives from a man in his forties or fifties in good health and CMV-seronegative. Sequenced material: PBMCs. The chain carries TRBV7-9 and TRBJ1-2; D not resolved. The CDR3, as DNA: TGTGCCAGCAGCTCGGCGGGGAACTATGGCTACACCTTC. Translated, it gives CASSSAGNYGYTF.